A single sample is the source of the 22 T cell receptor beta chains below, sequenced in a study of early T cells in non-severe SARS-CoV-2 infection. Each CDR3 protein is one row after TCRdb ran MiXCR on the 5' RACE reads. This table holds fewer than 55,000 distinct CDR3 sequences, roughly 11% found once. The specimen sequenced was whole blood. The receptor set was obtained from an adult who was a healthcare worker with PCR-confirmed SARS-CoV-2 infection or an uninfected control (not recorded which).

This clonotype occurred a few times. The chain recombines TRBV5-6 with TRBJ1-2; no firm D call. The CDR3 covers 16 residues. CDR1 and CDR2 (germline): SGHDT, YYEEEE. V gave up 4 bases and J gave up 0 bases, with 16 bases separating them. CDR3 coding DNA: TGTGCCAGCAGCATATTGAGCGCCACTGCTAACTATGGCTACACCTTC. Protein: CASSILSATANYGYTF.

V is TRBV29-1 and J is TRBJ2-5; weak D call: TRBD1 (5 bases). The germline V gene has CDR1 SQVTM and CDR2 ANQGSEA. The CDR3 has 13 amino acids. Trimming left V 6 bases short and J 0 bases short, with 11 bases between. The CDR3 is CSVEPTDQETQYF. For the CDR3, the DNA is TGCAGCGTCGAACCGACAGACCAAGAGACCCAGTACTTC.

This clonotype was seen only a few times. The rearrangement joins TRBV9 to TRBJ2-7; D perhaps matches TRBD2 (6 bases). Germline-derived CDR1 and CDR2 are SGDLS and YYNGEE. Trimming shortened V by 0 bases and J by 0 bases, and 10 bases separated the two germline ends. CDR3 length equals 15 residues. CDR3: CASSVGGESSYEQYF. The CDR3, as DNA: TGTGCCAGCAGCGTAGGCGGGGAGAGCTCCTACGAGCAGTACTTC.

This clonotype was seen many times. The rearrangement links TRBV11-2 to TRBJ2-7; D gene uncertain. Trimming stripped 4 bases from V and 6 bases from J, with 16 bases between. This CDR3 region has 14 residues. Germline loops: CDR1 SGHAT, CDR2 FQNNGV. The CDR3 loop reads CASSSYSFGFEQYF. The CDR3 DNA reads TGTGCCAGCAGCTCTTACTCCTTTGGGTTCGAGCAGTACTTC.

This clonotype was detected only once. The CDR3 DNA reads as TGTGCCAGCAGCTTAAACAGGGATAGGTATTTGGAGCAGTACTTC. Translation: CASSLNRDRYLEQYF. This rearrangement joins TRBV7-8 to TRBJ2-7, with a tentative D call TRBD1 (6 bases). This CDR3 is built from 15 residues. The V gene's germline CDR1 is SGHVS and CDR2 FQNEAQ. Trimming pared 2 bases from V and 7 bases from J, leaving 18 bases between.

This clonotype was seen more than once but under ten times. CDR3 nucleotides: TGCAGTGCTAGCGGGGCTAGCGGGGGGGCCGGTCATTTCTATGAGCAGTTCTTC. Translation: CSASGASGGAGHFYEQFF. The V gene is TRBV20-1, the J gene TRBJ2-1; 12 bases are shared with TRBD2. Germline CDR1 reads DFQATT; CDR2 reads SNEGSKA (reference sequence). V shed 3 bases and J 8 bases; nucleotides not matched to a gene: 17. The CDR3 runs to 18 residues.

As DNA, the CDR3 is TGTGCCAGCAGTTACCCGACAGGGGATGGCTACACCTTC. Amino acids: CASSYPTGDGYTF. The chain is built from TRBV6-5 and TRBJ1-2; 8 bases align to TRBD1. Germline loops: CDR1 MNHEY, CDR2 SVGAGI. This CDR3 has 13 amino acids. The V segment lost 2 bases and the J segment 6 bases; nucleotides outside the gene matches: 2.

The DNA of the CDR3 is TGCGCCAGCAGCGCGGGCCGAGTCGATCGAGAGCCCCAGCATTTT. It is translated as CASSAGRVDREPQHF. V usage is TRBV4-1 and J usage is TRBJ1-5, with D hard to call. V was trimmed by 5 bases and J by 8 bases, leaving 19 bases between them. Germline V gene lookup returns CDR1 MGHRA and CDR2 YSYEKL. The CDR3 sequence is 15 residues long.

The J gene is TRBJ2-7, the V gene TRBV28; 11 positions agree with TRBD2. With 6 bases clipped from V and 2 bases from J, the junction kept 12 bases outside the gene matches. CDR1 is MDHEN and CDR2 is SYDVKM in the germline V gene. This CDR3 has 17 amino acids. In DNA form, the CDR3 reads TGTGCCAGCAGCTTTCCCTTTACTAGCGGGAGAACCTACGAGCAGTACTTC. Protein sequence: CASSFPFTSGRTYEQYF.

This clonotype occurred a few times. In nucleotides, the CDR3 is TGTGCCAGCAGCCAAGAGGGACCGAACACTGAAGCTTTCTTT. It specifies CASSQEGPNTEAFF. This rearrangement joins TRBV4-2 to TRBJ1-1; D perhaps matches TRBD1 (5 bases). Trimming cost V 0 bases and J 1 base, with 6 bases left between them. This CDR3 has 14 amino acids. CDR1 is LGHNA and CDR2 is YNFKEQ in the germline V gene.

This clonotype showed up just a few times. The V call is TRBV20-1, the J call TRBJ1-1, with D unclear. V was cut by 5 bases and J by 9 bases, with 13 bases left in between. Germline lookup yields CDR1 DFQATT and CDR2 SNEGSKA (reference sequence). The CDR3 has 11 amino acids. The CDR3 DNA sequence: TGCAGTGCTTGGAAATCCCCTAAAGCTTTCTTT. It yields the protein CSAWKSPKAFF.

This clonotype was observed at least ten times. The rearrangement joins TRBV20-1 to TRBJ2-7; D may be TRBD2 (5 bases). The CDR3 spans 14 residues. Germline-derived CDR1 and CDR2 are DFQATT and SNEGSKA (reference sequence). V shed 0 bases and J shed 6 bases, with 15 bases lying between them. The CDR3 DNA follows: TGCAGTGCTAGAGACGGGAATCGCGAGGTCGAGCAGTACTTC. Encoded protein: CSARDGNREVEQYF.

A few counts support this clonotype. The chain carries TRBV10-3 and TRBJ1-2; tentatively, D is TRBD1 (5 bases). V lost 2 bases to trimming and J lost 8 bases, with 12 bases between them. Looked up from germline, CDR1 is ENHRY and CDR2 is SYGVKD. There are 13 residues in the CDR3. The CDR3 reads CAISEIGTGGYTF. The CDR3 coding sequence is TGTGCCATCAGTGAGATCGGGACCGGGGGCTACACCTTC.

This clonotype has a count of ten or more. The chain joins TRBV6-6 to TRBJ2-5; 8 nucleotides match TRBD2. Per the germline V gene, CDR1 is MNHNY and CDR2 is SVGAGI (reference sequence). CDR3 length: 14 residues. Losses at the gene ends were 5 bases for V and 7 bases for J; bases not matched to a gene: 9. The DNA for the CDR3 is TGTGCCAGCAGTCCGGGACTAGTGATTGGGACCCAGTACTTC. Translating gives CASSPGLVIGTQYF.

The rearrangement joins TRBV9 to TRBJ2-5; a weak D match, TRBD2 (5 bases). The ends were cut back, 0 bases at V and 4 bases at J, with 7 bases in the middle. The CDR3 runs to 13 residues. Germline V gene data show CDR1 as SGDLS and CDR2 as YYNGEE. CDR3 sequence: CASSVGGGETQYF. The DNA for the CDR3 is TGTGCCAGCAGCGTAGGAGGAGGAGAGACCCAGTACTTC.

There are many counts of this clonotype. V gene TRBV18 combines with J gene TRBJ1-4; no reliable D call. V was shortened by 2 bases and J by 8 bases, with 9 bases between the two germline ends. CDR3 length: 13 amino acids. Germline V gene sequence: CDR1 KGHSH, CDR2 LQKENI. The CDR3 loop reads CASSPLSKEKLFF. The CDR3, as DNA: TGTGCCAGCTCACCATTAAGTAAAGAAAAACTGTTTTTT.

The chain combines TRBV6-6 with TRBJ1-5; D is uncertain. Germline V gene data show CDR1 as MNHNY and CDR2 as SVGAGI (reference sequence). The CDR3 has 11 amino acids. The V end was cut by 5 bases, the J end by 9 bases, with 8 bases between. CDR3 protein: CASSGSLPQHF. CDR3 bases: TGTGCCAGCAGTGGTAGTCTGCCCCAGCATTTT.

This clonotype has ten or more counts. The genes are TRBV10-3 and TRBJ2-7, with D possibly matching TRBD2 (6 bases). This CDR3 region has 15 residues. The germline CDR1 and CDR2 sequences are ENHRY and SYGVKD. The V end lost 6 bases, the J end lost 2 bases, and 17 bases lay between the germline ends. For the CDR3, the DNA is TGTGCCATCAGCCAACTGGGACGGGGGACCTACGAGCAGTACTTC. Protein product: CAISQLGRGTYEQYF.

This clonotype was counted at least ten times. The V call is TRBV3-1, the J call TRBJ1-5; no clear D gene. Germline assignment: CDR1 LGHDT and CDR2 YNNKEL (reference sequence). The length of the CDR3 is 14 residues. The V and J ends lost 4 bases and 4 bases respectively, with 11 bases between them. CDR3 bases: TGTGCCAGCAGCCCAACGGCCGGGAATCAGCCCCAGCATTTT. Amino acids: CASSPTAGNQPQHF.

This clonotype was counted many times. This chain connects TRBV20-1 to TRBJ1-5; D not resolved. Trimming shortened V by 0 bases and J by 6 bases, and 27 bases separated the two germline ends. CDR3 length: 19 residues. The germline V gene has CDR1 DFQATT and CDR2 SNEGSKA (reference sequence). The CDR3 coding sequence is TGCAGTGCTAGAGAACCCTTCGCTGGCGTAGCAATCAGCCTTCAGCCCCAGCATTTT. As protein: CSAREPFAGVAISLQPQHF.

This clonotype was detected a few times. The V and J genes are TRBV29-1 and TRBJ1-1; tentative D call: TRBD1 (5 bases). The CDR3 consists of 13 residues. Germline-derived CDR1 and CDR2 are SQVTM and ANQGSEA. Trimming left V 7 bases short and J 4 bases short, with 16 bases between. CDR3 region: CSATVRLGTEAFF. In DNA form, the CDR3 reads TGCAGCGCGACAGTCCGGCTTGGCACTGAAGCTTTCTTT. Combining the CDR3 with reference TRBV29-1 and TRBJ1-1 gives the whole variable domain SAVISQKPSRDICQRGTSLTIQCQVDSQVTMMFWYRQQPGQSLTLIATANQGSEATYESGFVIDKFPISRPNLTFSTLTVSNMSPEDSSIYLCSATVRLGTEAFFGQGTRLTVV.

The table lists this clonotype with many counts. The CDR3 spells CASSFQENTEAFF. CDR3 sequence (DNA): TGCGCCAGCAGCTTTCAGGAGAACACTGAAGCTTTCTTT. This rearrangement joins TRBV5-1 to TRBJ1-1; D gene unclear. V lost 2 bases, J lost 1 base, and 6 bases lay in between. Germline V gene sequence: CDR1 SGHRS, CDR2 YFSETQ. CDR3 length equals 13 residues.